This record covers a single TCR beta chain. Its antigen is not identified. The data were taken from a study of metastatic and nonmetastatic thyroid tumors. Looking at the study overall: Patients with malignant and benign thyroid disease provided blood and tumor or nodule tissue, whose repertoires were compared.

The V end lost 3 bases, the J end lost 4 bases, and 10 bases lay between the germline ends. This CDR3 is 14 amino acids long. Germline V CDR1 and CDR2: WNHNN, SYGVQD (reference sequence). TCRdb re-called the PCR reads with MiXCR. The data show under 20,000 clones, over 25% seen once. Regarding the study as a whole: Malignant thyroid tumors reportedly exceeded benign nodules significantly in TCR beta diversity, with the difference appearing in blood and tumor.

Ahead of thyroid surgery, no patient had received treatment of any kind. The chain has TRBV10-1 and TRBJ1-3; D unclear. The sample consisted of tumor tissue. The sequence was collected from a male donor with papillary thyroid cancer or a benign thyroid nodule (not recorded which). Some clones in this sample may be carry-over from other donors' samples. The DNA of the CDR3 is TGCGCCAGCAGTGATTCCAGGAGCGGAAACACCATATATTTT. Translating it yields CASSDSRSGNTIYF.